This TCR beta chain was recovered during a study of blood T cells in healthy people across ages. Study-wide points: Observed TCR beta diversity per million T cells went down as age went up. This fall followed a roughly linear course with age.

On this clonotype: Its antigen remains unknown.

Primed by a sample-barcoded 5' primer and a J-beta primer mix, a second PCR proceeded for 7 to 11 cycles. TCRdb reanalysed the 5' RACE reads using MiXCR and keeps one entry per CDR3 protein. Among 1.5 million to 2 million distinct CDR3 sequences listed, around 50% were seen once. Unmatched junction bases numbered 8, after V lost 5 bases and J lost 6 bases. Germline V CDR1 and CDR2: KGHDR, SFDVKD. The CDR3 totals 15 residues. The chain couples TRBV24-1 to TRBJ1-5, with 8 bases that match TRBD1. This receptor was identified in a woman aged 40-49 years in good health. Input material: blood. CDR3 in DNA: TGTGCCACCAGTGTGTCAGGGGGCTGGGGTCAGCCCCAGCATTTT. Residues: CATSVSGGWGQPQHF.